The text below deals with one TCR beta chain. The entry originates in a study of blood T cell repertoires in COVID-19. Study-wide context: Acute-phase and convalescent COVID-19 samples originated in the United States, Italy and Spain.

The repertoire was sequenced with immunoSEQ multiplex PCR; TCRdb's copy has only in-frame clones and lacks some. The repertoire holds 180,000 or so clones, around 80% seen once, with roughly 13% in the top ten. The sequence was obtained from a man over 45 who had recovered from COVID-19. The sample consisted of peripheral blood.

The CDR3 reads CASSPPRRMKQYF. The CDR3, as DNA: TGTGCCAGCAGCCCCCCGAGAAGAATGAAGCAGTACTTC. The chain carries TRBV28 and TRBJ2-7, with D uncertain. Germline assignment: CDR1 MDHEN and CDR2 SYDVKM. V lost 6 bases to trimming and J lost 8 bases, with 17 bases between them. This CDR3 has 13 residues.